This record covers a single T cell receptor beta chain. Its antigen is unknown. The data were taken from a study of lymphopenia after photon versus proton radiotherapy. Broader study findings: Survival link was tested only in deceased patients; proton benefit remains a possibility.

Assay used: immunoSEQ multiplex PCR; TCRdb lists only in-frame clones, some missing. The table shows some 70,000 clones, with around 86% occurring only once. The CDR3 covers 18 residues. CDR1 is WNHNN and CDR2 is SYGVQD in the germline V gene (reference sequence). After removal of 3 bases from V and 0 bases from J, the junction contained 11 bases not matched to a gene. J is TRBJ1-3 and V is TRBV10-1, with 7 bases lining up with TRBD1. Here the sequenced sample was peripheral blood, taken from a patient treated with proton-based radiotherapy. This sequence was found in an elderly man with esophageal cancer. CDR3 sequence: CASSDPRDRVYSGNTIYF. DNA of the CDR3: TGCGCCAGCAGTGATCCCCGGGACAGAGTTTACTCTGGAAACACCATATATTTT.